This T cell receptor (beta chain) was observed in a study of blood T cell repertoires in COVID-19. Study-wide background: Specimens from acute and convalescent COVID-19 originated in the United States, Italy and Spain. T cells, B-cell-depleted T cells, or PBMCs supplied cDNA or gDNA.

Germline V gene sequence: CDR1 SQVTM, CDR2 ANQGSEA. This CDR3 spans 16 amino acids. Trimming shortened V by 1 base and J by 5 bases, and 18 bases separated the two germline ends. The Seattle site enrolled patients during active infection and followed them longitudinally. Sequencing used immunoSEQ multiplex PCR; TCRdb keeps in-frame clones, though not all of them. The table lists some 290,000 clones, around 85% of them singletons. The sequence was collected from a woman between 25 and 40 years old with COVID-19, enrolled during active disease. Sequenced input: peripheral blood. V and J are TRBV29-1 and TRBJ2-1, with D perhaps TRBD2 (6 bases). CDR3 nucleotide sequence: TGCAGCGTTGAAGCCCCCCACGGGGGATCACACAATGAGCAGTTCTTC. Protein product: CSVEAPHGGSHNEQFF.